Here is one T cell receptor (beta chain) with its context. Libraries were prepared by immunoSEQ multiplex PCR; TCRdb keeps only in-frame clonotypes and omits some of them. Among tens of thousands of clones, about 83% were seen once, and the ten largest hold around 20%. The data originate from a study of identifying expanded T cells in peripheral blood. The sequenced sample consisted of blood. The TCR comes from a person aged 18 to 75 in good health.

The CDR3 here is CASSLASENQPQHF. The CDR3, as DNA: TGTGCCAGCAGCTTGGCCTCAGAAAATCAGCCCCAGCATTTT. V gene TRBV5-5 combines with J gene TRBJ1-5; D not certain. This CDR3 contains 14 residues. Trimming left V 0 bases short and J 4 bases short, with 8 bases between. The germline CDR1 and CDR2 sequences are SGHKS and YYEKEE (reference sequence).